Detailed here is one T cell receptor beta chain. The data stem from a study of technical replicates of blood from several donors. Sequencing used immunoSEQ multiplex PCR; TCRdb keeps in-frame clones, though not all of them. The sample yields nearly 70,000 clones, almost 95% seen once. Germline values: CDR1 MDHEN, CDR2 SYDVKM. The CDR3 covers 16 residues. V lost 3 bases to trimming and J lost 0 bases; unmatched junction nucleotides: 6. The sample comprised T cells isolated from PBMCs. J is TRBJ1-1 and V is TRBV28; 8 nucleotides match TRBD1. The clonotype originates from a human donor in good health. The CDR3 region is CASSFPGQVLNTEAFF. CDR3 nucleotide sequence: TGTGCCAGCAGTTTTCCGGGACAGGTATTGAACACTGAAGCTTTCTTT.